This TCR beta chain was documented in a study of immune evolution from preneoplasia to lung adenocarcinoma. Study observations and caveats: Later-stage lesions seemingly showed higher T cell density and diversity than normal lung.

Two lung cancer pathologists independently confirmed each histologic diagnosis. Remarks on this clone: Its antigen is unknown.

The V and J ends lost 5 bases and 5 bases, in that order; junction bases with no gene match: 11. The CDR3 sequence is 15 residues long. CDR1 is SGHVS and CDR2 is FQNEAQ in the germline V gene. Profiling relied on immunoSEQ multiplex PCR, and the TCRdb table lists in-frame clones only, not all of them. The table records about 5,800 clones, roughly 77% of them present only once. Sequencing was carried out using FFPE adjacent normal lung tissue. The chain uses TRBV7-8 and TRBJ1-1; 7 bases fit TRBD1. The clonotype was recovered from a person aged 55-80 years with lung adenocarcinoma. The CDR3 coding sequence is TGTGCCAGCAGCGCCCAGACAGGGTCTGGGACTGAAGCTTTCTTT. Residues: CASSAQTGSGTEAFF.